The 27 T cell receptor beta chains reported below all come from one sample, sequenced in a study of beta chain features in type 1 diabetes. Overall study findings and caveats: In every one of the four CD4+ subsets, TCRB CDR3s were moderately but significantly shorter in Type 1 diabetes patients.

The entirety of the isolated RNA underwent reverse transcription, so expressed TCRB transcripts were sequenced. Some clones are missing from TCRdb's copy, which holds only in-frame ones; the method was immunoSEQ multiplex PCR. This sample carries a few hundred thousand clones, roughly 20% of them seen once, and the ten largest clones take 0.028%. The antigens these receptors bind are not known. Sequencing input: naive CD4+ T cells from blood. These receptors came from a woman between 40 and 55 years old with type 1 diabetes.

This clone occurred a few times. A junction boundary mismatches the germline segment, possibly from a read error. The rearrangement joins TRBV18 to TRBJ2-1; TRBD2 is a possible D gene (7 bases). CDR1 and CDR2 from the germline V gene are KGHSH and LQKENI. The CDR3 is made up of 12 amino acids. The CDR3 loop reads CASSPPGGGRLF. CDR3 in DNA: TGTGCCAGCTCACCACCGGGGGGGGGCAGGCTCTTC. The full variable domain, completed using reference TRBV18 and TRBJ2-1, is NAGVMQNPRHLVRRRGQEARLRCSPMKGHSHVYWYRQLPEEGLKFMVYLQKENIIDESGMPKERFSAEFPKEGPSILRIQQVVRGDSAAYFCASSPPGGGRLFGPGTRLTVL.

This clone was found a few times. The chain employs TRBV4-2 and TRBJ1-4, with D hard to call. Germline V CDR1 and CDR2: LGHNA, YNFKEQ. Trimming cost V 0 bases and J 5 bases, with 7 bases left between them. CDR3 length: 14 residues. The CDR3 spells CASSQDILNEKLFF. The CDR3, as DNA: TGTGCCAGCAGCCAAGATATTCTAAATGAAAAACTGTTTTTT.

The chain links TRBV25-1 to TRBJ2-6, with D uncertain. Germline lookup yields CDR1 MGHDK and CDR2 SYGVNS. CDR3 length equals 14 residues. V dropped 3 bases and J dropped 0 bases, with 3 bases sitting between them. CDR3 sequence (DNA): TGTGCCAGCAGTGAGAGCTCTGGGGCCAACGTCCTGACTTTC. This sequence encodes CASSESSGANVLTF.

The gene calls are TRBV9 and TRBJ2-1; 7 nucleotides match TRBD2. The germline V gene has CDR1 SGDLS and CDR2 YYNGEE. Trimming cost V 0 bases and J 5 bases; bases outside gene matches: 8. This CDR3 comprises 16 residues. The CDR3 here is CASSVGPSGAHNEQFF. CDR3 sequence (DNA): TGTGCCAGCAGCGTAGGTCCCAGCGGGGCCCACAATGAGCAGTTCTTC.

This clone was observed a handful of times. The V call is TRBV5-4, the J call TRBJ2-5; D uncertain. CDR3 length: 15 residues. Germline CDR1 is SGHNT and CDR2 is YYREEE (reference sequence). The V end was cut by 1 base, the J end by 5 bases, with 15 bases between. CDR3: CASSLPATLGETQYF. CDR3 nucleotide sequence: TGTGCCAGCAGCTTGCCGGCGACCCTCGGGGAGACCCAGTACTTC.

This clone was counted between two and nine times. The rearrangement uses TRBV7-9 and TRBJ2-7; 11 bases are a match to TRBD1. Germline trimming cut 5 bases from V and 1 base from J; bases unmatched to any gene: 4. CDR1 is SEHNR, CDR2 FQNEAQ, per germline (reference sequence). There are 15 residues in the CDR3. DNA for the CDR3: TGTGCCAGCAGCGACGGACAGGGGGCGTCCTACGAGCAGTACTTC. Protein: CASSDGQGASYEQYF.

The V and J genes are TRBV4-3 and TRBJ1-6, with 9 bases fitting TRBD1. V shed 2 bases and J 10 bases; nucleotides not matched to a gene: 9. This CDR3 spans 16 amino acids. Germline V gives CDR1 LGHNA, CDR2 YSLEER. The CDR3 coding sequence is TGCGCCAGCAGCCAATCTCCGGGACAGGGCTTCTCACCCCTCCACTTT. It translates to CASSQSPGQGFSPLHF.

Comments on this clone: This same CDR3 is encoded by further DNA sequences in the sample. V is TRBV9 and J is TRBJ2-1; 11 positions match TRBD2. Germline assignment: CDR1 SGDLS and CDR2 YYNGEE. This CDR3 contains 15 residues. With V trimmed by 5 bases and J by 3 bases, 4 bases remained unmatched. As DNA, the CDR3 is TGTGCCAGCAGTCTTCTAGCGGGAGGCTACAATGAGCAGTTCTTC. It is translated as CASSLLAGGYNEQFF.

This clone was picked up a small number of times. The chain joins TRBV5-8 to TRBJ1-1; 7 bases are a match to TRBD1. The ends lost 9 bases at V and 0 bases at J; junction bases unmatched: 8. This CDR3 is built from 14 residues. In germline, CDR1 is SGHTS, CDR2 YDEGEE. The CDR3 bases are TGTGCCAACCGGAGGGGGCTGCTGAACACTGAAGCTTTCTTT. Translation: CANRRGLLNTEAFF.

This clone appeared a few times. This rearrangement joins TRBV29-1 to TRBJ2-5; 8 bases are a match to TRBD2. J gave up 5 bases and V 4 bases, and 9 bases lay outside the gene matches. CDR3 length: 14 residues. Germline lookup yields CDR1 SQVTM and CDR2 ANQGSEA. In nucleotides, the CDR3 is TGCAGCGTTGTATCTCCAGCGGGAGCTGAGACCCAGTACTTC. As protein: CSVVSPAGAETQYF.

The rearrangement joins TRBV28 to TRBJ2-7; a weak D match, TRBD2 (5 bases). The CDR3 consists of 15 residues. Deletions cut 6 bases from V and 2 bases from J, with 17 bases between. Germline V lookup: CDR1 MDHEN, CDR2 SYDVKM. CDR3 region: CASSTDGEPTYEQYF. The CDR3 nucleotides are TGTGCCAGCAGCACCGACGGGGAGCCAACCTACGAGCAGTACTTC.

This clone was seen a handful of times. V usage is TRBV19 and J usage is TRBJ2-1, with 9 positions matching TRBD2. CDR1 is LNHDA, CDR2 SQIVND, per germline (reference sequence). V shed 2 bases and J 8 bases; nucleotides not matched to a gene: 7. CDR3 size: 15 residues. The CDR3 sequence: CASSILGLANHEQFF. For the CDR3, the DNA is TGTGCCAGTAGTATACTGGGACTAGCTAACCATGAGCAGTTCTTC.

This sequence joins TRBV28 and TRBJ2-6, with a weak D call TRBD2 (5 bases). The V end was cut by 8 bases, the J end by 2 bases, with 7 bases between. The germline V gene has CDR1 MDHEN and CDR2 SYDVKM. This CDR3 has 13 residues. DNA of the CDR3: TGTGCCAGCGGACTTCCTGGGGCCAACGTCCTGACTTTC. Its translation is CASGLPGANVLTF. Together with reference TRBV28 and TRBJ2-6, the CDR3 gives the full variable domain: DVKVTQSSRYLVKRTGEKVFLECVQDMDHENMFWYRQDPGLGLRLIYFSYDVKMKEKGDIPEGYSVSREKKERFSLILESASTNQTSMYLCASGLPGANVLTFGAGSRLTVL.

V usage is TRBV28 and J usage is TRBJ2-3; a possible D gene is TRBD2 (5 bases). V was trimmed by 10 bases and J by 5 bases, leaving 16 bases between them. The CDR3 sequence is 13 residues long. Germline V CDR1 and CDR2: MDHEN, SYDVKM. The CDR3 is CATETPGVDTQYF. The CDR3 bases are TGTGCCACCGAGACTCCCGGGGTAGATACGCAGTATTTT.

The rearrangement uses TRBV7-9 and TRBJ1-6; no definite D call. The CDR3 spans 16 residues. Germline values: CDR1 SEHNR, CDR2 FQNEAQ (reference sequence). V gave up 5 bases and J gave up 9 bases, with 20 bases separating them. CDR3 loop: CASSLKARSGTSPLHF. DNA for the CDR3: TGTGCCAGCAGCCTAAAGGCCAGGTCGGGAACTTCACCCCTCCACTTT.

This clone has just a few counts. CDR3 DNA: TGTGCCAGCAGCATCTTCGGTTTTTCCTACGAGCAGTACTTC. It codes for CASSIFGFSYEQYF. The V gene is TRBV27, the J gene TRBJ2-7; D is uncertain. CDR3 length equals 14 residues. V was pared by 6 bases and J by 1 base, with 13 bases between. CDR1 and CDR2 from the germline V gene are MNHEY and SMNVEV (reference sequence).

The chain employs TRBV9 and TRBJ2-3, with D unresolved. Per the germline V gene, CDR1 is SGDLS and CDR2 is YYNGEE. The CDR3 loop spans 14 amino acids. V gave up 4 bases and J gave up 4 bases, with 13 bases separating them. The CDR3 DNA sequence: TGTGCCAGCAGCCCCCTGGCGGCGGCAGATACGCAGTATTTT. It is translated as CASSPLAAADTQYF. Full variable domain (outside the CDR3, taken from reference TRBV9 and TRBJ2-3): DSGVTQTPKHLITATGQRVTLRCSPRSGDLSVYWYQQSLDQGLQFLIQYYNGEERAKGNILERFSAQQFPDLHSELNLSSLELGDSALYFCASSPLAAADTQYFGPGTRLTVL.

The V and J genes are TRBV7-9 and TRBJ1-1; D gene unclear. There are 16 residues in the CDR3. CDR1 and CDR2 from the germline V gene are SEHNR and FQNEAQ (reference sequence). Trimming cost V 5 bases and J 0 bases, with 16 bases left between them. The CDR3 is CASSLAEPRMNTEAFF. CDR3 DNA: TGTGCCAGCAGCCTGGCGGAGCCGAGAATGAACACTGAAGCTTTCTTT. The complete variable domain, with remaining parts taken from reference TRBV7-9 and TRBJ1-1, reads DTGVSQNPRHKITKRGQNVTFRCDPISEHNRLYWYRQTLGQGPEFLTYFQNEAQLEKSRLLSDRFSAERPKGSFSTLEIQRTEQGDSAMYLCASSLAEPRMNTEAFFGQGTRLTVV.

The genes are TRBV30 and TRBJ1-1; unclear D gene. The CDR3 extends over 12 amino acids. V lost 2 bases and J lost 8, with 12 bases in between. Germline V lookup: CDR1 GTSNPN, CDR2 SVGIG (reference sequence). CDR3 DNA: TGTGCCTGGAGTCCTAACCTCAACGAAGCTTTCTTT. Its translation is CAWSPNLNEAFF.

The CDR3, as DNA: TGTGCCAGCAGCTTCGAGACAGAGAACACTGAAGCTTTCTTT. As protein: CASSFETENTEAFF. This chain links TRBV7-9 with TRBJ1-1; possible D gene TRBD1, 5 bases. The germline CDR1 and CDR2 sequences are SEHNR and FQNEAQ (reference sequence). Trimming stripped 3 bases from V and 1 base from J, with 9 bases between. The CDR3 sequence is 14 residues long.

The genes are TRBV5-1 and TRBJ2-1; 7 bases fit TRBD2. V lost 5 bases, J lost 0 bases, and 8 bases stayed unmatched. The CDR3 is made up of 16 amino acids. Germline CDR1 is SGHRS and CDR2 is YFSETQ. CDR3: CASRPSSGSSYNEQFF. The CDR3, as DNA: TGCGCCAGCAGACCGTCTAGCGGAAGCTCCTACAATGAGCAGTTCTTC.

The rearrangement links TRBV30 to TRBJ1-1; 7 nucleotides line up with TRBD1. The CDR3 sequence is 14 residues long. J gave up 1 base and V 3 bases, and 5 bases lay outside the gene matches. The germline CDR1 and CDR2 sequences are GTSNPN and SVGIG (reference sequence). The DNA of the CDR3 is TGTGCCTGGAGGCAGGGGGGACCGAACACTGAAGCTTTCTTT. Residues: CAWRQGGPNTEAFF.

This chain uses TRBV29-1 with TRBJ2-1, with D possibly matching TRBD2 (6 bases). Trimming took off 7 bases at V and 10 bases at J, with 17 bases between the two ends. This CDR3 contains 12 residues. The V gene's germline CDR1 is SQVTM and CDR2 ANQGSEA. This CDR3 is CSAVEGAREQFF. In nucleotides, the CDR3 is TGCAGCGCGGTGGAGGGAGCTCGGGAGCAGTTCTTC.

This clone appeared a few times. The V gene is TRBV9, the J gene TRBJ2-1, with TRBD2 matching 8 bases. CDR1 is SGDLS, CDR2 YYNGEE, per germline. The CDR3 has 17 amino acids. V trimming: 2 bases; J trimming: 5 bases; junction bases outside the gene matches: 12. This CDR3 reads CASSVAGGPLSHNEQFF. CDR3 sequence (DNA): TGTGCCAGCAGCGTTGCGGGGGGCCCTCTATCCCACAATGAGCAGTTCTTC.

Only a few counts were recorded for this clone. V gene TRBV15 combines with J gene TRBJ2-1, with 10 bases fitting TRBD2. This CDR3 region has 15 residues. V dropped 2 bases and J dropped 5; count of bases not matched to a gene: 3. Germline CDR1 is LNHNV and CDR2 is YYDKDF (reference sequence). The CDR3 spells CATSRLAGGNNEQFF. The CDR3 region has the DNA TGTGCCACCAGCAGATTAGCGGGGGGCAACAATGAGCAGTTCTTC.

This clone appeared a few times. This chain uses TRBV19 with TRBJ2-5; 9 positions match TRBD2. The CDR3 has 14 amino acids. The germline gives CDR1 LNHDA, CDR2 SQIVND (reference sequence). Trimming at V came to 5 bases and at J to 7 bases, leaving 8 bases not matched to a gene. DNA for the CDR3: TGTGCCAGTAGTGCGACTAGCGGCACGGGGACCCAGTACTTC. As protein: CASSATSGTGTQYF. Drawing the rest from reference TRBV19 and TRBJ2-5, the complete variable domain is DGGITQSPKYLFRKEGQNVTLSCEQNLNHDAMYWYRQDPGQGLRLIYYSQIVNDFQKGDIAEGYSVSREKKESFPLTVTSAQKNPTAFYLCASSATSGTGTQYFGPGTRLLVL.

The J gene is TRBJ1-1, the V gene TRBV6-5; D is possibly TRBD1 (5 bases). CDR1 is MNHEY, CDR2 SVGAGI, per germline. The germline V and J ends were trimmed by 2 bases and 11 bases, with 12 bases remaining between them. The CDR3 is 12 residues long. DNA for the CDR3: TGTGCCAGCAGTTACGGGGCAGGAGAGGCTTTCTTT. It encodes CASSYGAGEAFF.